This T cell receptor (beta chain) was retrieved from a study of blood T cell repertoires in COVID-19. Study-level information: Sources were T cells, B-cell-depleted T cells, or PBMCs; the material itself was cDNA or gDNA.

The ends lost 8 bases at V and 1 base at J; junction bases unmatched: 10. The CDR3 is made up of 16 amino acids. The germline V gene has CDR1 MGHDK and CDR2 SYGVNS. Assay: immunoSEQ multiplex PCR; the TCRdb copy retains only in-frame clones and omits some. Found here are fewer than 70,000 clones, around nine tenths of them singletons; the top ten hold about 9.1%. The V call is TRBV25-1, the J call TRBJ2-5; 10 nucleotides align to TRBD1. Sequences were obtained from peripheral blood. The source is an elderly woman with active COVID-19. DNA of the CDR3: TGTGCCAGCGGCCAAGGGGACAGGGGACTCCAAGAGACCCAGTACTTC. Translated, it gives CASGQGDRGLQETQYF.